The sample holds one count of the clone carrying this TCR beta chain. The library labeled individual cDNA molecules by adding unique molecular identifiers to them. TCRdb re-called the RACE reads with MiXCR, one entry per CDR3 protein. The sample gives under 450,000 distinct CDR3 sequences, 4% to 5.5% of which show up once; around 2.3% is in the top ten. The data belong to a study of human T cells and chemical hapten exposure. As for the study in general: Patients' scalps got diphenylcyclopropenone weekly throughout the approximately 25-week study.

CDR3 length equals 8 residues. Deletions cut 7 bases from V and 10 bases from J, with 7 bases between. Germline CDR1 DFQATT, CDR2 SNEGSKA (reference sequence). Time point in this sample: patch test 1, 2 weeks after DPC sensitization. The treatment is: therapeutic diphenylcyclopropenone sensitization with weekly scalp DPC. Suited to DPC and affected by alopecia, the donors ranged from 18 to 70 years old. The sequenced sample was whole blood, obtained in connection with sensitization to the hapten diphenylcyclopropenone (DPC). The chain uses TRBV20-1 and TRBJ1-1; D is unresolved. This receptor was taken from a woman aged 45 to 65 with alopecia areata. Some clones in this sample may be carry-over from other donors' samples. This CDR3 is CSGWGAFF. The DNA of the CDR3 is TGCAGTGGATGGGGAGCTTTCTTT.